The entry that follows covers one TCR beta chain sequence. These data are taken from a study of identical twins. V was cut by 2 bases and J by 0 bases, with 15 bases left in between. The length of the CDR3 is 17 residues. Germline loops: CDR1 SEHNR, CDR2 FQNEAQ (reference sequence). TCRdb reprocessed the 5' RACE reads via MiXCR and lists one record per CDR3 protein. The sample records approximately 190,000 distinct CDR3 sequences, approximately 16% being singletons. Separately, the same data were catalogued under a study of T cells expressing NK-cell markers.

V gene TRBV7-9 combines with J gene TRBJ2-3, with D possibly being TRBD1 or TRBD2 (5 bases each). The sample was CD8+ T cells sorted from blood. The source of this sequence is a woman younger than 35 in good health. Written as DNA, the CDR3 is TGTGCCAGCAGCTTAAGAGGTCAGGGACCTAGCACAGATACGCAGTATTTT. Translation gives CASSLRGQGPSTDTQYF.